The 4 T cell receptor beta chains presented below share a single source sample, sequenced in a study of blood T cell repertoires in COVID-19. Measured with immunoSEQ multiplex PCR; TCRdb has only the in-frame clones, and not every one. The table records some 130,000 clones, around 89% of them present only once. The sample was peripheral blood. The receptors originated from a man aged 55 to 69 with active or convalescent COVID-19.

This clone was observed once. The V gene is TRBV28, the J gene TRBJ1-5; D ambiguous. This CDR3 spans 14 amino acids. The germline V and J ends were trimmed by 1 base and 7 bases, with 11 bases remaining between them. Germline-derived CDR1 and CDR2 are MDHEN and SYDVKM. Here the CDR3 reads CASSLLSVIQPQHF. The CDR3 DNA reads TGTGCCAGCAGTTTATTGTCAGTCATCCAGCCCCAGCATTTT.

This chain uses TRBV7-9 with TRBJ2-7; TRBD2 matches at 12 bases. Trimming removed 5 bases from V and 0 bases from J; junction bases left unmatched: 17. The CDR3 is 20 amino acids. The germline V gene has CDR1 SEHNR and CDR2 FQNEAQ (reference sequence). This CDR3 reads CASSKRGGQRTSGDSYEQYF. The CDR3, as DNA: TGTGCCAGCAGCAAGAGGGGGGGACAGAGGACTAGCGGGGACTCCTACGAGCAGTACTTC.

V and J are TRBV7-9 and TRBJ1-2; D is unclear. The CDR3 loop spans 13 amino acids. Trimming took 5 bases from V and 4 from J, leaving 11 bases between them. Germline CDR1 SEHNR, CDR2 FQNEAQ (reference sequence). The chain's CDR3 is CASSPRELYGYTF. CDR3 sequence (DNA): TGTGCCAGCAGCCCCCGGGAACTCTATGGCTACACCTTC.

This clone came up a few times. The V gene is TRBV5-1, the J gene TRBJ2-7; tentatively, D is TRBD1 (6 bases). The CDR3 is made up of 13 amino acids. With 4 bases removed from V and 4 bases from J, the gap between germline ends came to 12 bases. Germline lookup yields CDR1 SGHRS and CDR2 YFSETQ. The CDR3: CASSVGTLYEQYF. Written as DNA, the CDR3 is TGCGCCAGCAGCGTCGGGACACTTTACGAGCAGTACTTC.